This TCR beta chain was identified during a study of cytomegalovirus exposure and HLA in healthy donors. Study-level findings and limits: In vitro assays verified that a few CMV-associated chains recognized CMV antigens specifically. Sequencing depth roughly uniform across donors was assumed in presence/absence analyses.

Both 60 Vbeta primers and 13 Jbeta primers went into the PCR. Assay: immunoSEQ multiplex PCR; the TCRdb copy retains only in-frame clones and omits some. The repertoire includes 90,000 to 120,000 clones, more than 65% of them detected once, and roughly 4.2% sits in the top ten. There are 13 residues in the CDR3. The V end was cut by 6 bases, the J end by 6 bases, with 17 bases between. Per the germline V gene, CDR1 is SQVTM and CDR2 is ANQGSEA. A remark on this clone: Its specificity is not known. This is likely a read error, given that the CDR3 carries no conserved phenylalanine or tryptophan at its end.

The sample was PBMCs. This sequence joins TRBV29-1 and TRBJ1-1; possibly TRBD1 for D (5 bases). The clonotype originates from a male donor in good health and CMV-seronegative. CDR3 nucleotides: TGCAGCGTCCTGCGGCAGGGACTGCCTGAAGCTTTCGTT. Translation: CSVLRQGLPEAFV.